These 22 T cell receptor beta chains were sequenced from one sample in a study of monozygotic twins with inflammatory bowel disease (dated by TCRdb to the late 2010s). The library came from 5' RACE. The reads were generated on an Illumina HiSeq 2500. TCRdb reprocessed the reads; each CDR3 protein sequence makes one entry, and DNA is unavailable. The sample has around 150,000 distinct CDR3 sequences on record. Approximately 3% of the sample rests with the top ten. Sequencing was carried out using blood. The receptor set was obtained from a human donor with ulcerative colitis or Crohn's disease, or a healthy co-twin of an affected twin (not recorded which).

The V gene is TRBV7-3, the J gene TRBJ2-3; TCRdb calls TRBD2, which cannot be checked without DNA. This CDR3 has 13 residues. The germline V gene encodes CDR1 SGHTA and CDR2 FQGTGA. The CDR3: CASSGGPPDTQYF.

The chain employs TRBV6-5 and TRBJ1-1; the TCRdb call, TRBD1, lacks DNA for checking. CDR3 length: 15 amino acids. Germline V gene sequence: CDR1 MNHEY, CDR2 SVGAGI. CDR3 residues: CASSYSIPEGTEAFF.

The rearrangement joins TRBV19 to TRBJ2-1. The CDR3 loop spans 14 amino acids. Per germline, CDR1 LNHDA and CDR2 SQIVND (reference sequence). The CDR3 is CASSIDLWDNEQFF.

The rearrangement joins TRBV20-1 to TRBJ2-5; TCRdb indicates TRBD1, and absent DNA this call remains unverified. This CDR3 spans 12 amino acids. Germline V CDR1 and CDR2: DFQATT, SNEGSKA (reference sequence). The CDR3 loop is CSAGDLRETQYF.

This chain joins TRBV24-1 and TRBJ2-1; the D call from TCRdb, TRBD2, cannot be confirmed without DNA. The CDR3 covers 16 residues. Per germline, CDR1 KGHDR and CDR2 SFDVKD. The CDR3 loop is CATSDAGTSSYNEQFF.

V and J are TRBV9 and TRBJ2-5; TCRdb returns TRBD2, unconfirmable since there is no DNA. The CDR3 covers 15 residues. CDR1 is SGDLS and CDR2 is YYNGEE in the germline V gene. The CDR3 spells CASSVEGLPQETQYF. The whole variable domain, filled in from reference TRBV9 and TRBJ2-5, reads DSGVTQTPKHLITATGQRVTLRCSPRSGDLSVYWYQQSLDQGLQFLIQYYNGEERAKGNILERFSAQQFPDLHSELNLSSLELGDSALYFCASSVEGLPQETQYFGPGTRLLVL.

The chain's CDR3 is CASSLEGREGNEQFF. J is TRBJ2-1 and V is TRBV5-1; the TCRdb call, TRBD1, lacks DNA for checking. The CDR3 extends over 15 amino acids. CDR1 and CDR2 from the germline V gene are SGHRS and YFSETQ.

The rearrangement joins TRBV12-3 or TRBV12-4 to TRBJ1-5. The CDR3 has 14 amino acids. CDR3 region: CASSLLRGGQPQHF.

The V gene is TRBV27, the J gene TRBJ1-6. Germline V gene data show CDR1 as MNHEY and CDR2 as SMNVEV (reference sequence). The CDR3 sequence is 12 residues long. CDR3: CASSYAGYPLHF.

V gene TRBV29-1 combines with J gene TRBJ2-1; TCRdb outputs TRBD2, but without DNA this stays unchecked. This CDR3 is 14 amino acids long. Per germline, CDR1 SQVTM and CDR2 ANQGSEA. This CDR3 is CSVYGTSGTNEQFF.

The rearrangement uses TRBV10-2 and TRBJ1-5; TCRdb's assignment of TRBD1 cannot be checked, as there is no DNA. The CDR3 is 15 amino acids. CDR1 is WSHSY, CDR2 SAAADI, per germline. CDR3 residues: CASSELGGGNQPQHF.

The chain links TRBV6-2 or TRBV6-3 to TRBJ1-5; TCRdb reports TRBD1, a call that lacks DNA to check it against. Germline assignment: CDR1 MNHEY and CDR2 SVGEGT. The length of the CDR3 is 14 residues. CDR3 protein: CASSPQGWNQPQHF.

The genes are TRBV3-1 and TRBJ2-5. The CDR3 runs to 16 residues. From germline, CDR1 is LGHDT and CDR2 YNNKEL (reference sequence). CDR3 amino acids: CASSQVLGAVSETQYF.

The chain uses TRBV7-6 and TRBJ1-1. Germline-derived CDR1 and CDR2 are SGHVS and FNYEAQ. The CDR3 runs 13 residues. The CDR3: CASSLAQGNGAFF.

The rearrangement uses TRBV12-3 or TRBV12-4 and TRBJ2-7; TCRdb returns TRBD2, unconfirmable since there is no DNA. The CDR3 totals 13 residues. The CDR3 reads CASSFNRAYEQYF.

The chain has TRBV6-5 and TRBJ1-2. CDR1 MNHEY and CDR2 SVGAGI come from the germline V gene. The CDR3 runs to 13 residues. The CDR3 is CASSRSEFYGYTF.

CDR3 in amino acids: CASKWSARGEQYF. This chain connects TRBV2 to TRBJ2-7; TCRdb reports TRBD2, a call that lacks DNA to check it against. The CDR3 spans 13 residues. The germline V gene encodes CDR1 SNHLY and CDR2 FYNNEI.

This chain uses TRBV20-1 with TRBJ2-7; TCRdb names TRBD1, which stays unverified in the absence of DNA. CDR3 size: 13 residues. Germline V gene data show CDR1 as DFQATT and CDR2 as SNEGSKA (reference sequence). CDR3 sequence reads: CSSAGTGIYEQYF.

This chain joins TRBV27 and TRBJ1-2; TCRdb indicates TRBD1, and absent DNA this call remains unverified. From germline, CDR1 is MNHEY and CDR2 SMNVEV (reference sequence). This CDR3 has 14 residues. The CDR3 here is CASSFSERGYGYTF.

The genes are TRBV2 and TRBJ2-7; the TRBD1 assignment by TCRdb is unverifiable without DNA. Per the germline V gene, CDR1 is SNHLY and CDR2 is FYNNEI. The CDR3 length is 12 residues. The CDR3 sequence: CAMSGTHYEQYF.

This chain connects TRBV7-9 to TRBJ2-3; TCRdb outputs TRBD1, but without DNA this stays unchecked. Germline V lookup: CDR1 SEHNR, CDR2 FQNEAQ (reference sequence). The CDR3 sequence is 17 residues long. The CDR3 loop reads CASSPPMGQGIPDTQYF.

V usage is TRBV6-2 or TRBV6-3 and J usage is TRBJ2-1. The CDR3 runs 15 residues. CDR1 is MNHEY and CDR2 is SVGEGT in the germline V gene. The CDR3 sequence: CASSYRPPVYNEQFF.